The source of this T cell receptor (beta chain) is a study of T cells in Graves' hyperthyroidism and ophthalmopathy. Amplification of TCR beta CDR3 regions used RNA as the template. Carried out on the TCR CDR3, a first-round RT-PCR used the HTBI primer set. One entry per CDR3 protein results from TCRdb running MiXCR on the multiplex PCR reads. The sample shows 600,000 to 750,000 distinct CDR3 sequences, around 15% of them seen only once. Study-wide points: The model forecast ophthalmopathy, anticipating it by a median roughly 6 months before onset.

This clonotype was detected ten times or more. Its matching antigen is unknown. Germline CDR1 is DFQATT and CDR2 is SNEGSKA (reference sequence). The trim removed 4 bases at V and 5 bases at J, leaving 14 bases unmatched. The CDR3 contains 15 residues. Input material: blood. V usage is TRBV20-1 and J usage is TRBJ2-7; 7 bases fit TRBD2. The sequence was obtained from a man aged 50-59 years with Graves' hyperthyroidism. CDR3 nucleotides: TGCAGTGCTATCCCCGGGGCGGGAGTAAGGAACGAGCAGTACTTC. This translates into CSAIPGAGVRNEQYF.